This T cell receptor beta chain was recorded in a study of blood T cells in healthy people across ages. Germline CDR1 and CDR2: SGHTA and FQGNSA. This CDR3 is 15 amino acids long. V lost 1 base, J lost 6 bases, and 14 bases lay in between. This clonotype was counted only a few times. A second PCR, run for roughly 7 to 11 cycles, used a sample-barcoded 5' primer plus a J-beta primer mix. TCRdb ran MiXCR on the 5' RACE reads and lists one entry per CDR3 protein. The data show about 680,000 distinct CDR3 sequences, 49% seen once. Sample: blood. This TCR was recovered from an older woman in good health. The chain employs TRBV7-2 and TRBJ2-3; no reliable D call. CDR3 in DNA: TGTGCCAGCAGCTTAGATAGGACGGTGGCCGATACGCAGTATTTT. Encoded protein: CASSLDRTVADTQYF.